These T cell receptor beta chains were read from a single sample in a study of blood T cells in healthy people across ages. TCRdb reanalysed the 5' RACE reads using MiXCR and keeps one entry per CDR3 protein. This sample carries around 620,000 distinct CDR3 sequences, roughly 29% of them seen once, and the ten largest clones take less than 20%. The sample taken for sequencing was blood. All receptors derive from an older woman in good health. Each CDR3 is given with its conserved first and last residue. D genes are given only for firm matches. Size is omitted from some rows. Given values are once, few, many or a class for expanded clones.

.,TRBV5-1,.,TRBJ2-3,TGCGCCAGCGGCATTCCCTCTGGCGGGGGCGGGGATACGCAGTATTTT,CASGIPSGGGGDTQYF
TRBD2,TRBV7-9,.,TRBJ2-5,TGTGCCAGCAGCATAGCGGGACACCAAGAGACCCAGTACTTC,CASSIAGHQETQYF
TRBD1,TRBV18,few,TRBJ2-5,TGTGCCAGCTTCCGGACAGGCGGAGAGACCCAGTACTTC,CASFRTGGETQYF
.,TRBV12-3/TRBV12-4,.,TRBJ2-1,TGTGCCAGCAGTTTATCCAACCCAGGTGAGCAGTTCTTC,CASSLSNPGEQFF
.,TRBV9,.,TRBJ1-5,TGTGCCAGCAGCGTATCCGGGGACAATCAGCCCCAGCATTTT,CASSVSGDNQPQHF
TRBD2,TRBV3-1,.,TRBJ2-7,TGTGCCAGCAGCCAAGCACTAGCGGGGAAAATTGCCTACGAGCAGTACTTC,CASSQALAGKIAYEQYF
.,TRBV12-3/TRBV12-4,.,TRBJ2-5,TGTGCCAGCACTTTCCGGGACGGCGGCCTGATGGAGACCCAGTACTTC,CASTFRDGGLMETQYF
.,TRBV7-9,.,TRBJ1-1,TGTGCCAGCAGCTTCGCCCCTGGGCAGGCTGGAACTGAAGCTTTCTTT,CASSFAPGQAGTEAFF
TRBD2,TRBV7-2,.,TRBJ2-5,TGTGCCAGCAGCTTAGCGTCTAGCGGGGGTTTGGCCCAGTACTTC,CASSLASSGGLAQYF
.,TRBV20-1,.,TRBJ2-1,TGCAGTGCCAGAGCCCTACTGGTTAATGAGCAGTTCTTC,CSARALLVNEQFF
TRBD2,TRBV11-3,few,TRBJ2-7,TGTGCCAGCAGCATTCGGGGGGGCCACGAGCAGTACTTC,CASSIRGGHEQYF
TRBD1,TRBV2,.,TRBJ2-4,TGTGCCGCCGGACAGGGGAACATTCAGTACTTC,CAAGQGNIQYF
.,TRBV29-1,few,TRBJ1-4,TGCAGCGTTGACATAAGTGAAAAACTGTTTTTT,CSVDISEKLFF
TRBD2,TRBV9,few,TRBJ2-1,TGTGCCAGCAGCGTTAGCGGGGGGGCCCATTATGAGCAGTTCTTC,CASSVSGGAHYEQFF
.,TRBV24-1,few,TRBJ2-2,TGTGCCACCAGTGATTTGCGAAGGTCAACCGGGGAGCTGTTTTTT,CATSDLRRSTGELFF
.,TRBV7-2,.,TRBJ2-4,TGTGCCAGCAGCTTAGTGTCAGGAGGGGACATTCAGTACTTC,CASSLVSGGDIQYF
.,TRBV7-2,few,TRBJ2-1,TGTGCCAGCAGCTCGTGGGGGGCTGGCTACAATGAGCAGTTCTTC,CASSSWGAGYNEQFF
TRBD1,TRBV9,.,TRBJ1-3,TGTGCCAGCAGCGCCTCCGGGACAGGGGGCAGAACTGGAAACACCATATATTTT,CASSASGTGGRTGNTIYF
.,TRBV10-3,once,TRBJ1-1,TGTGCCATCAGTGAGTCGCCCGGGGGCCTAAACACTGAAGCTTTCTTT,CAISESPGGLNTEAFF
.,TRBV18,.,TRBJ1-2,TGTGCCAGCTCACCACCGTTAGGGACCTATGGCTACACCTTC,CASSPPLGTYGYTF
.,TRBV5-5,.,TRBJ1-2,TGTGCCAGCAGCTATGACAGAGTAGGTGGCTACACCTTC,CASSYDRVGGYTF
.,TRBV27,few,TRBJ1-1,TGTGCCAGCAGTCCGTCATTTAACACTGAAGCTTTCTTT,CASSPSFNTEAFF
.,TRBV7-2,.,TRBJ2-6,TGTGCCAGCACCCCAGGGATGTCGTACGGGGCCAACGTCCTGACTTTC,CASTPGMSYGANVLTF
TRBD2,TRBV7-2,many,TRBJ2-3,TGTGCCAGCAGCTCCTGGACTAGCGGGGGGGCGGATACGCAGTATTTT,CASSSWTSGGADTQYF
.,TRBV27,many,TRBJ1-5,TGTGCCAGCAGTATGTGGCAGCACCCAGGCGAGAAGGGAAATCAGCCCCAGCATTTT,CASSMWQHPGEKGNQPQHF
TRBD1,TRBV6-5,.,TRBJ1-5,TGTGCCAGCAGTTATTACCAGGGGGGGGGGCCCCAGCATTTT,CASSYYQGGGPQHF
.,TRBV20-1,few,TRBJ1-2,TGCAGTGCTAGTAGAGTTCGGGGGCAGAGGGGCTACACCTTC,CSASRVRGQRGYTF
.,TRBV12-3/TRBV12-4,.,TRBJ2-4,TGTGCCAGCAGTTTAGGGGGCGCAGAGGCCAAAAACATTCAGTACTTC,CASSLGGAEAKNIQYF
.,TRBV4-3,few,TRBJ2-3,TGCGCCAGCAGCCAAGACTGGGGGGCGCAGTATTTT,CASSQDWGAQYF
.,TRBV20-1,many,TRBJ2-7,TGCAGTGCCGTGGGGGCTGGCTACGAGCAGTACTTC,CSAVGAGYEQYF
.,TRBV2,.,TRBJ2-2,TGTGCCAGCACTAAGGAGGAGGGGGAGCTGTTTTTT,CASTKEEGELFF
TRBD2,TRBV5-1,.,TRBJ2-5,TGCGCCAGCAGCACCGGGACTATCCAAGAGACCCAGTACTTC,CASSTGTIQETQYF
.,TRBV20-1,.,TRBJ1-4,TGCAGTGCTCTGGATTTATGGCAGGGGTCTGAAAAACTGTTTTTT,CSALDLWQGSEKLFF
.,TRBV12-3/TRBV12-4,.,TRBJ2-3,TGTGCCAGCAAGGGAAGCACAGATACGCTGTATTTT,CASKGSTDTLYF
.,TRBV24-1,.,TRBJ2-6,TGTGCCACCAGTGATAGGCGCGGCTACTCTGGGGCCAACGTCCTGACTTTC,CATSDRRGYSGANVLTF
.,TRBV28,.,TRBJ2-3,TGTGCCAGCAGTTTAAGGCCAGGTGGTCCAGATACGCAGTATTTT,CASSLRPGGPDTQYF
.,TRBV12-5,few,TRBJ2-5,TGTGCTAGTGGTATCGGACAGTTAGAGACCCAGTACTTC,CASGIGQLETQYF
.,TRBV6-2/TRBV6-3,.,TRBJ1-2,TGTGCCAGCCTTACCCATTTGGGAGCGGATGGCTACACCTTC,CASLTHLGADGYTF
TRBD1,TRBV5-1,.,TRBJ1-4,TGCGCCAGCACCTACGCGACAGGGGATGTTGGAAAACTGTTTTTT,CASTYATGDVGKLFF
.,TRBV3-1,few,TRBJ1-3,TGTGCCAGCAGCCAAAGGGGGTTTGGAAACACCATATATTTT,CASSQRGFGNTIYF
.,TRBV20-1,few,TRBJ1-2,TGCAATGCTATGGGCGCTCCTGACTATGGCTACACCTTC,CNAMGAPDYGYTF
TRBD1,TRBV5-1,.,TRBJ2-7,TGCGCCACGGCACGGACAGGGGGCAAATACGAGCAGTACTTC,CATARTGGKYEQYF
TRBD2,TRBV4-3,.,TRBJ2-5,TGCGCCAGCAGCCAAGAATGGCGGGGGGGCTTCCAAGAGACCCAGTACTTC,CASSQEWRGGFQETQYF